The 7 T cell receptor beta chains given below trace back to one sample, sequenced in a study of regulatory T cells in long-lasting Graves disease. Documented time point: persistent/refractory GD, antithyroid drugs over 5 years with positive TRAb. RNA extracted from PBMCs served as the sequencing template. Combining iRepertoire HTBI primers with Arm-PCR of CDR3 regions, the authors built TCR beta libraries. Each CDR3 protein is one row after TCRdb ran MiXCR on the multiplex PCR reads. The table has around 460,000 distinct CDR3 sequences, 20% to 25% seen once. Sequenced here: peripheral blood mononuclear cells (PBMCs), sampled when the disease was refractory, from a patient treated with antithyroid drugs. These receptor sequences come from a female donor with Graves disease.

Only a few counts were recorded for this clonotype. This sequence joins TRBV28 and TRBJ2-5; 7 positions agree with TRBD1. V lost 8 bases and J lost 1; bases outside the gene matches: 7. The germline CDR1 and CDR2 sequences are MDHEN and SYDVKM. This CDR3 contains 14 residues. As DNA, the CDR3 is TGTGCCAGCCGGGACAGAGCTAGCCAAGAGACCCAGTACTTC. Its translation is CASRDRASQETQYF.

This clonotype was detected ten times or more. J is TRBJ2-7 and V is TRBV28; either TRBD1 or TRBD2 may supply D (5 bases each). Per the germline V gene, CDR1 is MDHEN and CDR2 is SYDVKM. This CDR3 has 14 residues. V lost 2 bases and J 2 bases, leaving 10 bases between the germline ends. CDR3 loop: CASSLEGLPYEQYF. DNA of the CDR3: TGTGCCAGCAGTTTAGAGGGGTTACCCTACGAGCAGTACTTC.

Turning to this clonotype: A much larger clone differs by one base, so this may be a read error. The chain couples TRBV6-5 to TRBJ1-4; TRBD1 agrees at 9 bases. Germline CDR1 MNHEY, CDR2 SVGAGI. J gave up 3 bases and V 4 bases, and 3 bases lay outside the gene matches. CDR3 size: 15 residues. CDR3: CASSFRDRANEKLFF. CDR3 nucleotide sequence: TGTGCCAGCAGTTTTCGGGACAGGGCTAATGAAAAACTGTTTTTT.

This chain uses TRBV19 with TRBJ1-5; D perhaps matches TRBD1 (5 bases). The CDR3 has 12 residues. CDR1 is LNHDA and CDR2 is SQIVND in the germline V gene (reference sequence). V was cut by 9 bases and J by 11 bases, with 17 bases left in between. CDR3 DNA sequence: TGTGCCAGCCTCGGGGCTCCAAAGACCCAGCATTTT. It is translated as CASLGAPKTQHF.

This clonotype was found a few times. The chain has TRBV5-1 and TRBJ2-2, with TRBD2 as a possible D gene (6 bases). V was pared by 6 bases and J by 6 bases, with 18 bases between. The germline V gene encodes CDR1 SGHRS and CDR2 YFSETQ. The CDR3 consists of 15 residues. CDR3 DNA sequence: TGCGCCAGCACCACGGCGGGTGGGACTGCCGGGGAGCTGTTTTTT. Translated: CASTTAGGTAGELFF. The full variable domain, its missing parts supplied by reference TRBV5-1 and TRBJ2-2, is KAGVTQTPRYLIKTRGQQVTLSCSPISGHRSVSWYQQTPGQGLQFLFEYFSETQRNKGNFPGRFSGRQFSNSRSEMNVSTLELGDSALYLCASTTAGGTAGELFFGEGSRLTVL.

The sample holds a few counts of this clonotype. V usage is TRBV7-9 and J usage is TRBJ2-7; D might be TRBD1 (5 bases). The CDR3 contains 13 residues. Germline V gives CDR1 SEHNR, CDR2 FQNEAQ (reference sequence). V gave up 0 bases and J gave up 7 bases, with 10 bases separating them. DNA for the CDR3: TGTGCCAGCAGCTTAGCGGGGCAGAAGGAGCAGTACTTC. This encodes CASSLAGQKEQYF.

The table lists this clonotype with many counts. Written as DNA, the CDR3 is TGTGCCAGCAGTTTAGGGACCGGACAGCTGTTTTTT. Amino acid sequence: CASSLGTGQLFF. The chain combines TRBV12-3 or TRBV12-4 with TRBJ1-4, with a tentative D call TRBD1 (6 bases). V gave up 1 base and J gave up 14 bases, with 11 bases separating them. This CDR3 region has 12 residues.